Below are 28 T cell receptor beta chains sequenced from a single sample in a study of blood T cell repertoires in COVID-19. Libraries were prepared by immunoSEQ multiplex PCR; TCRdb keeps only in-frame clonotypes and omits some of them. The sample holds about 200,000 clones; roughly 80% are singletons and the top ten take 7.8%. Source material: peripheral blood. The receptors shown here come from an older woman with COVID-19, enrolled during active disease.

The chain couples TRBV19 to TRBJ1-1; D may be TRBD1 (5 bases). The CDR3 is 14 residues long. V was trimmed by 2 bases and J by 5 bases, leaving 12 bases between them. CDR1 LNHDA and CDR2 SQIVND come from the germline V gene (reference sequence). The CDR3 DNA is TGTGCCAGTAGTATAAGTCGACGGGGGACTGAAGCTTTCTTT. The encoded protein is CASSISRRGTEAFF.

This sequence joins TRBV3-1 (or the pseudogene TRBV3-2) and TRBJ2-2; 10 positions agree with TRBD2. Germline V gene sequence: CDR1 LGHDT, CDR2 YNNKEL (reference sequence). The CDR3 runs to 17 residues. V trimming: 1 base; J trimming: 2 bases; junction bases outside the gene matches: 4. The CDR3 nucleotides are TGTGCCAGCAGCCAAGGAGGACTAGCGGTCAACACCGGGGAGCTGTTTTTT. This translates into CASSQGGLAVNTGELFF.

As regards this clone: The same CDR3 is also encoded by other DNA sequences in this sample. The chain carries TRBV13 and TRBJ2-1; 11 bases map to TRBD2. This CDR3 is 20 amino acids long. In germline, CDR1 is PRHDT, CDR2 FYEKMQ (reference sequence). The J segment lost 1 base and the V segment lost 2 bases, leaving 13 bases of the junction unmatched. The CDR3 loop is CASSLYSRSSGRASYNEQFF. The CDR3, as DNA: TGTGCCAGCAGCTTATATAGCCGGAGTAGCGGGAGGGCTTCCTACAATGAGCAGTTCTTC.

This clone was seen only once. V is TRBV14 and J is TRBJ2-1; 7 bases are shared with TRBD1. In germline, CDR1 is SGHDN, CDR2 FVKESK. The CDR3 contains 15 residues. The junction had 13 bases not matched to a gene; V was cut back by 8 bases and J by 6 bases. CDR3 loop: CASSRRGGRPNEQFF. In nucleotides, the CDR3 is TGTGCCAGCTCACGTAGAGGGGGCCGCCCCAATGAGCAGTTCTTC.

The rearrangement joins TRBV12-3 or TRBV12-4 to TRBJ2-2; D call uncertain. Trimming left V 3 bases short and J 6 bases short, with 5 bases between. This CDR3 region has 12 residues. The CDR3 protein is CASSFSAGELFF. The CDR3 DNA reads TGTGCCAGCAGTTTTTCTGCCGGGGAGCTGTTTTTT.

This rearrangement joins TRBV19 to TRBJ2-4, with 10 bases identical to TRBD2. There are 18 residues in the CDR3. Trimming took 1 base from V and 0 from J; bases not matched to a gene: 6. From germline, CDR1 is LNHDA and CDR2 SQIVND (reference sequence). Here the CDR3 DNA reads TGTGCCAGTAGTATAGTCGGACTAGCGGAACTAGCCAAAAACATTCAGTACTTC. Amino acid sequence: CASSIVGLAELAKNIQYF.

The CDR3 region has the DNA TGCGCCAGCAGCGCAAGCGAGCAGCATAAGAACACTGAAGCTTTCTTT. Encoded protein: CASSASEQHKNTEAFF. The V and J genes are TRBV4-1 and TRBJ1-1; D is undetermined. The V end was cut by 5 bases, the J end by 1 base, with 17 bases between. The length of the CDR3 is 16 residues. Germline V CDR1 and CDR2: MGHRA, YSYEKL.

V usage is TRBV27 and J usage is TRBJ2-7; maybe TRBD1 (6 bases). Trimming took 5 bases from V and 2 from J, leaving 16 bases between them. Germline CDR1 reads MNHEY; CDR2 reads SMNVEV (reference sequence). This CDR3 spans 15 amino acids. The CDR3 region has the DNA TGTGCCAGCAGTCCGGGACATTTAGCCGCCTACGAGCAGTACGTC. This gives the protein CASSPGHLAAYEQYV.

The chain uses TRBV24-1 and TRBJ1-5; weak D call: TRBD1 (5 bases). With 4 bases removed from V and 7 bases from J, the gap between germline ends came to 10 bases. Germline values: CDR1 KGHDR, CDR2 SFDVKD. The CDR3 extends over 13 amino acids. DNA of the CDR3: TGTGCCACCAGTGAGGAAGGGGTGCAGCCCCAGCATTTT. As protein: CATSEEGVQPQHF.

The rearrangement uses TRBV7-2 and TRBJ2-1; the D is unclear. V was trimmed by 3 bases and J by 4 bases, leaving 10 bases between them. The CDR3 is 14 amino acids. Germline values: CDR1 SGHTA, CDR2 FQGNSA. The CDR3 DNA reads as TGTGCCAGCAGCTTTTCCCGGAGATACAATGAGCAGTTCTTC. Protein product: CASSFSRRYNEQFF.

The genes are TRBV19 and TRBJ1-3, with D unresolved. The CDR3 consists of 14 residues. Germline assignment: CDR1 LNHDA and CDR2 SQIVND (reference sequence). Trimming left V 5 bases short and J 9 bases short, with 17 bases between. CDR3 region: CASSRQGLGSTIYF. CDR3 DNA: TGTGCCAGTAGTCGACAAGGATTAGGTTCCACCATATATTTT.

This chain uses TRBV5-1 with TRBJ1-1, with 8 bases fitting TRBD1. CDR1 is SGHRS, CDR2 YFSETQ, per germline. The CDR3 extends over 15 amino acids. With 0 bases clipped from V and 0 bases from J, the junction kept 1 base outside the gene matches. The DNA for the CDR3 is TGCGCCAGCAGCTTGGAGACAGGGGTGAACACTGAAGCTTTCTTT. This sequence encodes CASSLETGVNTEAFF.

This rearrangement joins TRBV10-3 to TRBJ2-7; TRBD1 might be the D (6 bases). The CDR3 is made up of 14 amino acids. Per germline, CDR1 ENHRY and CDR2 SYGVKD. With 7 bases removed from V and 4 bases from J, the gap between germline ends came to 17 bases. CDR3 region: CAIKTPGTQYEQYF. CDR3 DNA: TGTGCCATCAAAACCCCCGGGACACAATACGAGCAGTACTTC.

In this sample, this clone turned up once. The rearrangement links TRBV7-2 to TRBJ2-5, with TRBD2 identical over 11 bases. From germline, CDR1 is SGHTA and CDR2 FQGNSA. The ends lost 5 bases at V and 4 bases at J; junction bases unmatched: 9. The CDR3 is made up of 16 amino acids. The CDR3 is CASSPRLAGRLETQYF. CDR3 bases: TGTGCCAGCAGCCCCAGACTAGCGGGGCGGCTAGAGACCCAGTACTTC.

The rearrangement joins TRBV4-1 to TRBJ1-6; the D gene is possibly TRBD1 (6 bases). Germline values: CDR1 MGHRA, CDR2 YSYEKL. CDR3 length: 18 residues. Deletions cut 0 bases from V and 9 bases from J, with 21 bases between. The CDR3 sequence: CASSQDKPTGTWSSPLHF. The DNA of the CDR3 is TGCGCCAGCAGCCAAGATAAGCCGACCGGGACATGGAGTTCACCCCTCCACTTT.

The rearrangement links TRBV6-6 to TRBJ2-7, with 8 bases that match TRBD2. The junction had 1 base not matched to a gene; V was cut back by 0 bases and J by 3 bases. Germline values: CDR1 MNHNY, CDR2 SVGAGI (reference sequence). This CDR3 has 14 amino acids. This CDR3 reads CASSYSSGDYEQYV. As DNA, the CDR3 is TGTGCCAGCAGTTACTCTAGCGGGGACTACGAGCAGTACGTC.

The V and J genes are TRBV5-4 and TRBJ1-2; 8 nucleotides align to TRBD1. Germline trimming cut 4 bases from V and 1 base from J; bases unmatched to any gene: 12. This CDR3 comprises 17 residues. Germline V CDR1 and CDR2: SGHNT, YYREEE (reference sequence). The CDR3 spells CASSPTGGQGLNYGYTF. The CDR3 nucleotides read TGTGCCAGCAGCCCTACCGGTGGACAGGGCCTTAACTATGGCTACACCTTC.

The chain uses TRBV18 and TRBJ1-2; 9 nucleotides line up with TRBD1. Germline values: CDR1 KGHSH, CDR2 LQKENI. The CDR3 extends over 17 amino acids. V lost 0 bases, J lost 0 bases, and 5 bases stayed unmatched. CDR3 coding DNA: TGTGCCAGCTCACCACCGGGACAGGGATATTCTAACTATGGCTACACCTTC. It codes for CASSPPGQGYSNYGYTF.

V is TRBV19 and J is TRBJ2-3, with a weak D call TRBD2 (6 bases). From germline, CDR1 is LNHDA and CDR2 SQIVND (reference sequence). This CDR3 has 17 amino acids. The V end lost 3 bases, the J end lost 0 bases, and 16 bases lay between the germline ends. CDR3 DNA sequence: TGTGCCAGTAGTATGAGCGGGTGGGCCCCTAGCACAGATACGCAGTATTTT. This codes for CASSMSGWAPSTDTQYF.

The chain recombines TRBV6-5 with TRBJ2-7; D is possibly TRBD1 (5 bases). V was clipped by 4 bases and J by 1 base, with 11 bases between them. This CDR3 comprises 14 residues. Germline CDR1 and CDR2: MNHEY and SVGAGI. The chain's CDR3 is CASSSPGSSYEQYF. As DNA, the CDR3 is TGTGCCAGCAGTTCACCAGGGTCTTCCTACGAGCAGTACTTC.

The genes are TRBV7-2 and TRBJ2-4, with a weak D call TRBD2 (7 bases). Looked up from germline, CDR1 is SGHTA and CDR2 is FQGNSA. The CDR3 extends over 17 amino acids. V was cut by 5 bases and J by 1 base, with 18 bases left in between. The CDR3 nucleotides read TGTGCCAGCAGCCTCAGTGGAGGGAGGGGGGCCAAAAACATTCAGTACTTC. It translates to CASSLSGGRGAKNIQYF.

V is TRBV9 and J is TRBJ2-5; perhaps TRBD1 as D (7 bases). Germline assignment: CDR1 SGDLS and CDR2 YYNGEE. Trimming cost V 0 bases and J 2 bases, with 20 bases left between them. This CDR3 region has 18 residues. Here the CDR3 reads CASSVGFRGVPAQETQYF. CDR3 bases: TGTGCCAGCAGCGTAGGGTTCAGGGGGGTGCCCGCGCAAGAGACCCAGTACTTC. Supplemented by reference TRBV9 and TRBJ2-5, the full variable domain reads DSGVTQTPKHLITATGQRVTLRCSPRSGDLSVYWYQQSLDQGLQFLIQYYNGEERAKGNILERFSAQQFPDLHSELNLSSLELGDSALYFCASSVGFRGVPAQETQYFGPGTRLLVL.

The count of this clone is one. This chain links TRBV11-2 with TRBJ1-2, with TRBD1 identical over 8 bases. Germline trimming cut 5 bases from V and 1 base from J; bases unmatched to any gene: 6. Germline loops: CDR1 SGHAT, CDR2 FQNNGV. The CDR3 covers 15 residues. CDR3 protein: CASSTPGQVNYGYTF. In DNA form, the CDR3 reads TGTGCCAGCAGCACCCCGGGACAGGTTAACTATGGCTACACCTTC.

The V gene is TRBV6-1, the J gene TRBJ2-7; 11 positions match TRBD1. Unmatched junction bases numbered 19, after V lost 3 bases and J lost 6 bases. Per the germline V gene, CDR1 is MNHNS and CDR2 is SASEGT. The CDR3 is made up of 19 amino acids. The chain's CDR3 is CASSDNGQGALRTSAEQYF. The CDR3 region has the DNA TGTGCCAGCAGTGACAACGGACAGGGGGCCTTAAGGACTAGCGCCGAGCAGTACTTC.

This chain connects TRBV5-6 to TRBJ1-1; the D gene is possibly TRBD1 (6 bases). This CDR3 has 13 residues. The V and J ends lost 2 bases and 3 bases respectively, with 8 bases between them. Germline CDR1 reads SGHDT; CDR2 reads YYEEEE. The CDR3, as DNA: TGTGCCAGCAGCTTAACAGGGTACACTGAAGCTTTCTTT. This translates into CASSLTGYTEAFF.

The chain employs TRBV3-1 (or the pseudogene TRBV3-2) and TRBJ1-3; no definite D call. V lost 0 bases and J lost 1, with 7 bases in between. The CDR3 spans 15 residues. Per germline, CDR1 LGHDT and CDR2 YNNKEL (reference sequence). Here the CDR3 DNA reads TGTGCCAGCAGCCAAGATGCGAATTCTGGAAACACCATATATTTT. Translating gives CASSQDANSGNTIYF.

The chain links TRBV29-1 to TRBJ2-7; TRBD1 aligns across 7 bases. V lost 7 bases, J lost 2 bases, and 8 bases stayed unmatched. Germline V CDR1 and CDR2: SQVTM, ANQGSEA. This CDR3 is built from 13 residues. The CDR3 reads CSAKQGNAYEQYF. The CDR3 nucleotides read TGCAGCGCCAAACAGGGGAACGCCTACGAGCAGTACTTC.

In its sample, this clone was seen once. The chain links TRBV4-2 to TRBJ2-2, with 8 bases identical to TRBD2. The CDR3 loop spans 18 amino acids. V was clipped by 0 bases and J by 3 bases; unmatched bases: 9. CDR1 is LGHNA, CDR2 YNFKEQ, per germline. DNA of the CDR3: TGTGCCAGCAGCCAAGACCGTCGCGGGAGGCGGGACACCGGGGAGCTGTTTTTT. It specifies CASSQDRRGRRDTGELFF.